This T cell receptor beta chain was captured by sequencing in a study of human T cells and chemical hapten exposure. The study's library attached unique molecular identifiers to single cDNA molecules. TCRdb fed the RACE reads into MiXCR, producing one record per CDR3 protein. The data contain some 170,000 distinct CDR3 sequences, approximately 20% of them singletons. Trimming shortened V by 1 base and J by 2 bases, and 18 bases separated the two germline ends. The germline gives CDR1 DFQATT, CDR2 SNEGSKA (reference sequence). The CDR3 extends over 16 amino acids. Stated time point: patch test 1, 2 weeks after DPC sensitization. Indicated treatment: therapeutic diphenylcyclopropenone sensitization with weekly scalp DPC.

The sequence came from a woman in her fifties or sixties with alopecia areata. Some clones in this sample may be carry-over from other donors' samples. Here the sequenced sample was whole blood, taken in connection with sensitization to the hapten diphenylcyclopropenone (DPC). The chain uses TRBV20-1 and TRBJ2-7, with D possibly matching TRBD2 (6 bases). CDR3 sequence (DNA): TGCAGTGCTAGAGTATTCCCCCGGGACTTAGCCTACGAGCAGTACTTC. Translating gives CSARVFPRDLAYEQYF.